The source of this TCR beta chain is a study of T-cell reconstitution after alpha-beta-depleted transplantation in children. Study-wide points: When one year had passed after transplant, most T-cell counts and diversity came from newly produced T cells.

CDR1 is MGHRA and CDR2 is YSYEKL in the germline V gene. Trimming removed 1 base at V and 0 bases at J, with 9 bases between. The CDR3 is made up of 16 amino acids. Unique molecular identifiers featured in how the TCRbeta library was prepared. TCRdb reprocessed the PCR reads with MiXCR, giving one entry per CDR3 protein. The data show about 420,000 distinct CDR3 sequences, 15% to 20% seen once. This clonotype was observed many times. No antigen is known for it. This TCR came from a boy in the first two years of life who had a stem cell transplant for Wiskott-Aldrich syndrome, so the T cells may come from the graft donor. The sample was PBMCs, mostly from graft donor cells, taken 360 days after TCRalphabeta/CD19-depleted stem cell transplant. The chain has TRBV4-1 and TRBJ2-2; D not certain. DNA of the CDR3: TGCGCCAGCAGCCAAGTGGGCAGGACGAACACCGGGGAGCTGTTTTTT. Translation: CASSQVGRTNTGELFF.